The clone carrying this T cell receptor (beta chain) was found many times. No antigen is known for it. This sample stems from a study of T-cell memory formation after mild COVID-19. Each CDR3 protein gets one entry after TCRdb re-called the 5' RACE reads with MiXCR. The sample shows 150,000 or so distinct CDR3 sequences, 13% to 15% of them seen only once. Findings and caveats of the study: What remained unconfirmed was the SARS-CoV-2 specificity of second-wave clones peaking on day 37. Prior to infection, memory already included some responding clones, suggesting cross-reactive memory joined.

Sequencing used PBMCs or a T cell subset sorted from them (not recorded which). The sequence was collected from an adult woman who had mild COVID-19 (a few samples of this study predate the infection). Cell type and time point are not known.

The CDR3 coding sequence is TGTGCCACCAGTGATTCGTCCGCGAGCTTGGGCAATGAGCAGTTCTTC. Amino acids: CATSDSSASLGNEQFF. The rearrangement joins TRBV24-1 to TRBJ2-1; D unclear. The CDR3 consists of 16 residues. Germline V CDR1 and CDR2: KGHDR, SFDVKD. V was trimmed by 2 bases and J by 6 bases, leaving 16 bases between them.